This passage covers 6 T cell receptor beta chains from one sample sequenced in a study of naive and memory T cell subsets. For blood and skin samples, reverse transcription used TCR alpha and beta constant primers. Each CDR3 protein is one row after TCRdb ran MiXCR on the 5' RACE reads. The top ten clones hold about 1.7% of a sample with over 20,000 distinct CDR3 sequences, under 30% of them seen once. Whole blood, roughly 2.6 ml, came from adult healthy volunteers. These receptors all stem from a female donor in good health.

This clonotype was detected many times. The CDR3 coding sequence is TGTGCCAGCAGCGCGAACACCGGGGAGCTGTTTTTT. It is translated as CASSANTGELFF. The chain links TRBV7-3 to TRBJ2-2; D remains ambiguous. The CDR3 is 12 residues long. In germline, CDR1 is SGHTA, CDR2 FQGTGA. V was trimmed by 5 bases and J by 0 bases, leaving 1 base between them.

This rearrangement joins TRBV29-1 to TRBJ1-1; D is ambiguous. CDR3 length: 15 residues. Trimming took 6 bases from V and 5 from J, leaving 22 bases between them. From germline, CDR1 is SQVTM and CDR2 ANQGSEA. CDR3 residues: CSVGSRVELYTEAFF. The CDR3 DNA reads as TGCAGCGTGGGTTCTAGGGTTGAGTTATATACTGAAGCTTTCTTT.

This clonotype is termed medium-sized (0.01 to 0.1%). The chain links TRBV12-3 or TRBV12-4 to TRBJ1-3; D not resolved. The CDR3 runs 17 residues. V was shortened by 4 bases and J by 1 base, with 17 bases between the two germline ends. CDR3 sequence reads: CASSYYSGMGSGNTIYF. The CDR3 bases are TGTGCCAGCAGTTACTATTCCGGGATGGGATCTGGAAACACCATATATTTT.

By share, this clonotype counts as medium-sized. In nucleotides, the CDR3 is TGCGCCAGCAGCCCCAAGGTCCGACAGTTGACAATCAATGAGCAGTTCTTC. Translating gives CASSPKVRQLTINEQFF. V gene TRBV4-3 combines with J gene TRBJ2-1; the D gene is possibly TRBD1 (5 bases). Trimming removed 4 bases from V and 6 bases from J, with 22 bases in between. The CDR3 is 17 residues long. Germline V lookup: CDR1 LGHNA, CDR2 YSLEER.

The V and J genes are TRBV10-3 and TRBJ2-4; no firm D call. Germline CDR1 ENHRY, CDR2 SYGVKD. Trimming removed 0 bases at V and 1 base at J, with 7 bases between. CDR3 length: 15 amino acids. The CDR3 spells CAISESHSAKNIQYF. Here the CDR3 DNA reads TGTGCCATCAGTGAGTCCCATTCGGCCAAAAACATTCAGTACTTC.

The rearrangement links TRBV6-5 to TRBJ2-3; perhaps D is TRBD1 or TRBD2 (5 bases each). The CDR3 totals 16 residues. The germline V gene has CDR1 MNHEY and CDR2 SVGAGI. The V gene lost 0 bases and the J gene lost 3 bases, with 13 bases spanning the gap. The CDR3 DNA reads TGTGCCAGCAGTTACTCGAGACAGCGAGGGACAGATACGCAGTATTTT. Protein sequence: CASSYSRQRGTDTQYF.